One TCR beta chain is described in this entry. Per the original data handling: Reference gene primers were amplified, and this amplification served to estimate nucleated cell counts. Profiling relied on immunoSEQ multiplex PCR, and the TCRdb table lists in-frame clones only, not all of them. The DNA gave D and trimming, while V, J and clone size come from that table. The sample has 150,000 to 180,000 clones, around 74% seen once. V was cut by 3 bases and J by 4 bases, with 6 bases left in between. The CDR3 has 12 residues. Germline CDR1 and CDR2: KGHSH and LQKENI. These data belong to a study of blood T cell repertoires in COVID-19.

The chain couples TRBV18 to TRBJ1-2, with D uncertain. The sequence derives from a woman aged 80 or over with acute or convalescent COVID-19. Sequencing input: peripheral blood. The CDR3 nucleotides are TGTGCCAGCTCACCGGGCAGCTATGGCTACACCTTC. It encodes CASSPGSYGYTF.